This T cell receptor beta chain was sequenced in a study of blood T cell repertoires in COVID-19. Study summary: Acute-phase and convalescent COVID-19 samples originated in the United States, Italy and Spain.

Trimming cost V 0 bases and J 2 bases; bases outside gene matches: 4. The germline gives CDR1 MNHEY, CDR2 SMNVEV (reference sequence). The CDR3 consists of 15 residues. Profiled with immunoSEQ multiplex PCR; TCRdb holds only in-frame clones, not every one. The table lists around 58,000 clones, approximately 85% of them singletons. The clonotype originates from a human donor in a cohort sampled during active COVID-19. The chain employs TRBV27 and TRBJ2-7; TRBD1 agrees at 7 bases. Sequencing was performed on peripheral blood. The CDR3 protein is CASSLSSGTAYEQYF. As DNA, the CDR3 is TGTGCCAGCAGTTTATCGTCCGGGACAGCCTACGAGCAGTACTTC.